This TCR beta chain emerged from a study of blood T cell repertoires in COVID-19. About the study: The United States, Italy and Spain provided the acute and convalescent COVID-19 samples. The analysed material was cDNA or gDNA that came from T cells, B-cell-depleted T cells, or PBMCs.

CDR1 and CDR2 from the germline V gene are LNHDA and SQIVND (reference sequence). CDR3 length: 16 amino acids. The V segment lost 1 base and the J segment 2 bases; nucleotides outside the gene matches: 6. Method: immunoSEQ multiplex PCR; TCRdb's copy keeps in-frame clones and lacks some. The table includes about 190,000 clones, less than 80% detected once. The receptor comes from a man over 45 who had recovered from COVID-19. This chain uses TRBV19 with TRBJ2-3, with TRBD2 identical over 7 bases. Input material: peripheral blood. This CDR3 is CASSIGGLGATDTQYF. Written as DNA, the CDR3 is TGTGCCAGTAGTATAGGAGGACTAGGAGCCACAGATACGCAGTATTTT. The full variable domain, in which reference TRBV19 and TRBJ2-3 provide the parts outside the CDR3, is DGGITQSPKYLFRKEGQNVTLSCEQNLNHDAMYWYRQDPGQGLRLIYYSQIVNDFQKGDIAEGYSVSREKKESFPLTVTSAQKNPTAFYLCASSIGGLGATDTQYFGPGTRLTVL.